The 5 T cell receptor beta chains in this list originate from one sample, sequenced in a study of OX40 agonist ivuxolimab in advanced cancers. Assay: immunoSEQ multiplex PCR; the TCRdb copy retains only in-frame clones and omits some. The table records tens of thousands of clones, 86% of them present only once. The sequencing used CD4+ or CD8+ T cells sorted from blood, collected in a trial of the OX40 agonist ivuxolimab. The receptors were sampled from an adult with an advanced solid tumor such as melanoma, head and neck, liver or kidney cancer.

The rearrangement joins TRBV5-6 to TRBJ2-5; 10 nucleotides agree with TRBD2. After removal of 2 bases from V and 2 bases from J, the junction contained 9 bases not matched to a gene. This CDR3 has 17 residues. Germline loops: CDR1 SGHDT, CDR2 YYEEEE. The CDR3 DNA reads as TGTGCCAGCAGCTTAGGGGCTAGCGGGGGCCGACAAGAGACCCAGTACTTC. Encoded protein: CASSLGASGGRQETQYF. Full variable domain (missing parts from reference TRBV5-6 and TRBJ2-5): DAGVTQSPTHLIKTRGQQVTLRCSPKSGHDTVSWYQQALGQGPQFIFQYYEEEERQRGNFPDRFSGHQFPNYSSELNVNALLLGDSALYLCASSLGASGGRQETQYFGPGTRLLVL.

This chain links TRBV5-4 with TRBJ2-6; the D gene is possibly TRBD2 (6 bases). V lost 4 bases to trimming and J lost 5 bases, with 7 bases between them. Germline values: CDR1 SGHNT, CDR2 YYREEE (reference sequence). This CDR3 is built from 13 residues. The chain's CDR3 is CASSRERANVLTF. In nucleotides, the CDR3 is TGTGCCAGCAGCCGGGAGAGGGCCAACGTCCTGACTTTC.

The chain is built from TRBV4-3 and TRBJ2-7; 16 nucleotides line up with TRBD2. The germline V gene has CDR1 LGHNA and CDR2 YSLEER. V dropped 4 bases and J dropped 4; count of bases not matched to a gene: 16. The CDR3 has 20 amino acids. For the CDR3, the DNA is TGCGCCAGCAGCCGAGAGGCTATCCCGGGACTAGCGGGGGGGCGATACGAGCAGTACTTC. The encoded protein is CASSREAIPGLAGGRYEQYF.

The chain carries TRBV6-6 and TRBJ1-5; D unclear. V dropped 4 bases and J dropped 1 base, with 8 bases sitting between them. This CDR3 has 14 amino acids. Germline loops: CDR1 MNHNY, CDR2 SVGAGI (reference sequence). The CDR3 sequence is CASSSVGSNQPQHF. The CDR3 DNA is TGTGCCAGCAGTTCTGTTGGCAGCAATCAGCCCCAGCATTTT.

The chain has TRBV28 and TRBJ1-5; TRBD1 matches at 7 bases. V lost 5 bases to trimming and J lost 3 bases; unmatched junction nucleotides: 1. Germline CDR1 and CDR2: MDHEN and SYDVKM. This CDR3 is built from 13 residues. This CDR3 is CASSDRANQPQHF. The CDR3 coding sequence is TGTGCCAGCAGTGACAGGGCCAATCAGCCCCAGCATTTT.